Detailed here is one T cell receptor beta chain. The CDR3 runs 15 residues. Deletions cut 10 bases from V and 0 bases from J, with 16 bases between. CDR1 MNHEY and CDR2 SVGAGI come from the germline V gene. Primers included in the PCR were 60 Vbeta and 13 Jbeta primers. The method was immunoSEQ multiplex PCR; TCRdb's version includes in-frame clones alone and lacks a portion of them. The table has more than 150,000 clones, roughly 78% seen once. These data are taken from a study of cytomegalovirus exposure and HLA in healthy donors. The sequence derives from a woman in her twenties or thirties in good health and CMV-seronegative. The genes are TRBV6-5 and TRBJ2-1, with no clear D. Sequenced sample: PBMCs. Written as DNA, the CDR3 is TGTGCCACCCAGGAAGACCCGAGCTCCTACAATGAGCAGTTCTTC. It codes for CATQEDPSSYNEQFF.